Following are 11 T cell receptor beta chains from one sample sequenced in a study of cytomegalovirus exposure and HLA in healthy donors. The protocol was immunoSEQ multiplex PCR, while the TCRdb copy is restricted to in-frame clones and leaves out a portion. Here the sample spans roughly 120,000 clones, 70% to 90% being singletons. The sample comprised PBMCs. These receptors all stem from a man aged 18 to 29 in good health and CMV-seronegative.

This clone has a single count. The chain employs TRBV2 and TRBJ1-4; TRBD1 agrees at 7 bases. V shed 6 bases, J shed 4 bases, and the junction held 5 bases outside the gene matches. In germline, CDR1 is SNHLY, CDR2 FYNNEI. CDR3 size: 14 residues. The CDR3 spells CASRRGQINEKLFF. The DNA of the CDR3 is TGTGCCAGCAGACGGGGACAGATTAATGAAAAACTGTTTTTT.

The V call is TRBV7-2, the J call TRBJ1-2, with a possible D match to TRBD1 (5 bases). The germline V and J ends were trimmed by 7 bases and 5 bases, with 23 bases remaining between them. Looked up from germline, CDR1 is SGHTA and CDR2 is FQGNSA. The CDR3 has 16 residues. Written as DNA, the CDR3 is TGTGCCAGCACTAAAGAGACAGTGGTTTCATTTTATGGCTACACCTTC. It yields the protein CASTKETVVSFYGYTF.

The rearrangement uses TRBV6-5 and TRBJ2-7; D is undetermined. This CDR3 has 14 residues. V was trimmed by 5 bases and J by 7 bases, leaving 18 bases between them. The germline CDR1 and CDR2 sequences are MNHEY and SVGAGI. This CDR3 is CASSTGLGVGEQYF. For the CDR3, the DNA is TGTGCCAGCAGTACCGGTTTGGGCGTAGGTGAGCAGTACTTC.

The chain uses TRBV5-6 and TRBJ2-4; perhaps TRBD1 as D (6 bases). The germline V gene has CDR1 SGHDT and CDR2 YYEEEE. V was shortened by 4 bases and J by 9 bases, with 17 bases between the two germline ends. The CDR3 length is 14 residues. DNA for the CDR3: TGTGCCAGCAGCGAAAAACAGGGAAGGAGCATTCAGTACTTC. Protein product: CASSEKQGRSIQYF.

This clone was picked up many times. V and J are TRBV6-1 and TRBJ1-5, with TRBD1 as a possible D gene (6 bases). V was trimmed by 0 bases and J by 3 bases, leaving 12 bases between them. The CDR3 loop spans 16 amino acids. Germline V gene data show CDR1 as MNHNS and CDR2 as SASEGT. CDR3 amino acids: CASSEALGGLNQPQHF. The CDR3 nucleotides read TGTGCCAGCAGTGAAGCCCTCGGGGGGCTCAATCAGCCCCAGCATTTT.

J is TRBJ1-5 and V is TRBV2, with TRBD1 as a possible D gene (6 bases). CDR1 and CDR2 from the germline V gene are SNHLY and FYNNEI. V gave up 4 bases and J gave up 6 bases, with 10 bases separating them. This CDR3 comprises 13 residues. CDR3 sequence (DNA): TGTGCCAGCAGTGGGACAGAAGGTCAGCCCCAGCATTTT. Translation: CASSGTEGQPQHF.

A single count supports this clone. V gene TRBV7-6 combines with J gene TRBJ2-7; D not certain. Trimming pared 1 base from V and 0 bases from J, leaving 16 bases between. Germline V gene lookup returns CDR1 SGHVS and CDR2 FNYEAQ. The CDR3 length is 17 residues. CDR3 DNA: TGTGCCAGCAGCTTAGAGTCCCGCAGGCTCGGCTCCTACGAGCAGTACTTC. Encoded protein: CASSLESRRLGSYEQYF.

This sequence joins TRBV15 and TRBJ2-5; D is unclear. Trimming cost V 1 base and J 0 bases, with 9 bases left between them. CDR3 length: 15 residues. Germline lookup yields CDR1 LNHNV and CDR2 YYDKDF (reference sequence). CDR3 sequence: CATSRAAAYQETQYF. CDR3 bases: TGTGCCACCAGCAGAGCTGCAGCGTACCAAGAGACCCAGTACTTC.

In nucleotides, the CDR3 is TGTGCCAGCAGAGACGCCCGGGACAGAGGGGACGAGCAGTACTTC. This translates into CASRDARDRGDEQYF. The V and J genes are TRBV28 and TRBJ2-7; 7 bases agree with TRBD1. This CDR3 contains 15 residues. Germline lookup yields CDR1 MDHEN and CDR2 SYDVKM. V was pared by 6 bases and J by 5 bases, with 13 bases of the junction left unmatched.

The V and J genes are TRBV18 and TRBJ2-3; TRBD1 might be the D (6 bases). The V and J ends lost 3 bases and 0 bases respectively, with 10 bases between them. The CDR3 covers 15 residues. Germline assignment: CDR1 KGHSH and CDR2 LQKENI. Here the CDR3 DNA reads TGTGCCAGCTCACCGAGGGACATTAGCACAGATACGCAGTATTTT. Translating it yields CASSPRDISTDTQYF.

The chain has TRBV5-1 and TRBJ1-1; D is uncertain. V shed 4 bases and J shed 0 bases, with 10 bases lying between them. Germline V gene lookup returns CDR1 SGHRS and CDR2 YFSETQ. This CDR3 has 14 amino acids. The CDR3 region is CASSPGLLNTEAFF. CDR3 DNA: TGCGCCAGCAGCCCTGGACTGCTGAACACTGAAGCTTTCTTT.